One sample yielded the 13 T cell receptor beta chains listed below, sequenced in a study of PD-1 blockade in classical Hodgkin lymphoma. Every one of the patients relapsed after autologous stem cell transplantation (brentuximab vedotin exposure was variable). Generated by immunoSEQ multiplex PCR, the TCRdb table keeps only in-frame clones and is missing some. The data hold about 97,000 clones, with over 80% observed a single time. The sequencing here drew on peripheral blood mononuclear cells (PBMCs), taken at baseline. The source is a human donor with classical Hodgkin lymphoma.

A single count supports this clone. V and J are TRBV5-1 and TRBJ2-5, with a weak D call TRBD1 (5 bases). This CDR3 contains 14 residues. V lost 5 bases and J 6 bases, leaving 17 bases between the germline ends. Germline V lookup: CDR1 SGHRS, CDR2 YFSETQ. CDR3 sequence: CASSPAQGRKTQYF. CDR3 DNA: TGCGCCAGCAGTCCCGCCCAGGGTAGGAAGACCCAGTACTTC.

V gene TRBV19 combines with J gene TRBJ1-4, with 7 nucleotides matching TRBD1. The germline V gene encodes CDR1 LNHDA and CDR2 SQIVND (reference sequence). The CDR3 runs 13 residues. V shed 5 bases, J shed 8 bases, and the junction held 5 bases outside the gene matches. The CDR3: CASSGQVGEKLFF. CDR3 DNA: TGTGCCAGTAGTGGACAGGTTGGCGAAAAACTGTTTTTT.

The rearrangement joins TRBV7-3 to TRBJ2-1, with 8 bases fitting TRBD2. The length of the CDR3 is 14 residues. V trimming: 2 bases; J trimming: 6 bases; junction bases outside the gene matches: 3. Germline values: CDR1 SGHTA, CDR2 FQGTGA. CDR3 in amino acids: CASSLLGTSNEQFF. CDR3 in DNA: TGTGCCAGCAGCTTATTGGGGACTAGCAATGAGCAGTTCTTC.

This clone was observed a handful of times. The same CDR3 also results from other DNA sequences found in this sample. The gene calls are TRBV19 and TRBJ2-7; D is tentatively TRBD1 or TRBD2 (6 bases each). The V end was cut by 8 bases, the J end by 3 bases, with 11 bases between. Germline-derived CDR1 and CDR2 are LNHDA and SQIVND (reference sequence). This CDR3 contains 12 residues. The chain's CDR3 is CASGRGDYEQYF. Here the CDR3 DNA reads TGTGCCAGTGGAAGGGGGGACTACGAGCAGTACTTC.

The CDR3 DNA is TGCGCCAGCAGCACTCGGGACAGGGGGAACACTGAAGCTTTCTTT. Translation: CASSTRDRGNTEAFF. The V gene is TRBV4-3, the J gene TRBJ1-1, with TRBD1 identical over 10 bases. Germline CDR1 reads LGHNA; CDR2 reads YSLEER. The CDR3 spans 15 residues. V lost 5 bases to trimming and J lost 1 base; unmatched junction nucleotides: 4.

This rearrangement joins TRBV4-2 to TRBJ1-1; 7 positions agree with TRBD1. The germline CDR1 and CDR2 sequences are LGHNA and YNFKEQ. The junction had 1 base not matched to a gene; V was cut back by 1 base and J by 2 bases. This CDR3 has 14 amino acids. The DNA of the CDR3 is TGTGCCAGCAGCCAAGGACAGGGAAACACTGAAGCTTTCTTT. Its translation is CASSQGQGNTEAFF.

The chain links TRBV19 to TRBJ2-1, with TRBD2 matching over 7 bases. After removal of 2 bases from V and 5 bases from J, the junction contained 9 bases not matched to a gene. CDR3 length equals 16 residues. The germline gives CDR1 LNHDA, CDR2 SQIVND (reference sequence). The CDR3 nucleotides read TGTGCCAGTAGTATATTCGTGGGAGGGCCAAACAATGAGCAGTTCTTC. Protein: CASSIFVGGPNNEQFF.

The J gene is TRBJ2-7, the V gene TRBV10-3; D is ambiguous. V lost 4 bases and J lost 3, with 4 bases in between. CDR1 and CDR2 from the germline V gene are ENHRY and SYGVKD. The CDR3 is made up of 11 amino acids. CDR3 protein: CAISVDYEQYF. The CDR3 DNA reads TGTGCCATCAGTGTCGACTACGAGCAGTACTTC.

This chain connects TRBV27 to TRBJ2-1; D may be TRBD1 (6 bases). V was shortened by 3 bases and J by 4 bases, with 13 bases between the two germline ends. CDR1 is MNHEY and CDR2 is SMNVEV in the germline V gene (reference sequence). The CDR3 extends over 15 amino acids. Here the CDR3 reads CASSLGQILYNEQFF. The DNA for the CDR3 is TGTGCCAGCAGTTTGGGACAAATTTTATACAATGAGCAGTTCTTC.

The chain recombines TRBV9 with TRBJ2-2; D ambiguous. Trimming removed 3 bases at V and 2 bases at J, with 17 bases between. The CDR3 consists of 17 residues. Germline V gene lookup returns CDR1 SGDLS and CDR2 YYNGEE. DNA for the CDR3: TGTGCCAGCAGCGCCGAGGTTTGGCAGAGCAACACCGGGGAGCTGTTTTTT. It specifies CASSAEVWQSNTGELFF.

The rearrangement uses TRBV7-7 and TRBJ2-5, with D maybe TRBD2 (5 bases). The CDR3 has 14 amino acids. From germline, CDR1 is SSHAT and CDR2 FNYEAQ (reference sequence). V was clipped by 5 bases and J by 1 base, with 11 bases between them. The CDR3 region has the DNA TGTGCCAGCAGCCCCTTGCGGGCCCAAGAGACCCAGTACTTC. Protein product: CASSPLRAQETQYF.

CDR3 protein: CASSLVSGQGMNEQFF. DNA for the CDR3: TGCGCCAGCAGCTTGGTTTCCGGACAGGGGATGAATGAGCAGTTCTTC. The chain carries TRBV5-1 and TRBJ2-1, with 9 nucleotides matching TRBD1. CDR3 length equals 16 residues. Germline V gene lookup returns CDR1 SGHRS and CDR2 YFSETQ. After removal of 0 bases from V and 7 bases from J, the junction contained 8 bases not matched to a gene.

V usage is TRBV6-1 and J usage is TRBJ1-4; 10 bases are shared with TRBD1. Trimming took 9 bases from V and 7 from J; bases not matched to a gene: 2. CDR1 is MNHNS, CDR2 SASEGT, per germline. The CDR3 covers 12 residues. CDR3 nucleotide sequence: TGTGCCAGTAGGACAGGGGGTGAAAAACTGTTTTTT. Translation: CASRTGGEKLFF.